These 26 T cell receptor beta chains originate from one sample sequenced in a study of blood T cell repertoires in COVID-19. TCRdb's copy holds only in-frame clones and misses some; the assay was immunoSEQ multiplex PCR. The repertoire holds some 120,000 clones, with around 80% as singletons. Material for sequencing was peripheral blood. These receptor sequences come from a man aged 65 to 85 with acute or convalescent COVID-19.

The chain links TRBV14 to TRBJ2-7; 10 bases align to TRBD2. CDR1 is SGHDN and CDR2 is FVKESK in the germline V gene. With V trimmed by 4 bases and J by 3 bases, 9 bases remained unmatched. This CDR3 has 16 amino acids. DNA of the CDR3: TGTGCCAGCAGCCCCCTCCCTAGCGGGGGTTACTACGAGCAGTACTTC. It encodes CASSPLPSGGYYEQYF.

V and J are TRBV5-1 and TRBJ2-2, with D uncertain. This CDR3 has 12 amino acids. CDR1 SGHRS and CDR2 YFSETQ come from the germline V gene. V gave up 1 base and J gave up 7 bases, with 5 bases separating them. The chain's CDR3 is CASSLQIGELFF. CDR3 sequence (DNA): TGCGCCAGCAGCTTGCAGATCGGGGAGCTGTTTTTT.

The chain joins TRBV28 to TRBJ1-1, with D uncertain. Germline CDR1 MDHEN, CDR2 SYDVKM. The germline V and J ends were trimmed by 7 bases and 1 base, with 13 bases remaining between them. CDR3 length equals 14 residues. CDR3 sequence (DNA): TGTGCCAGCACCCTGGGTGGGAGGAACACTGAAGCTTTCTTT. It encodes CASTLGGRNTEAFF.

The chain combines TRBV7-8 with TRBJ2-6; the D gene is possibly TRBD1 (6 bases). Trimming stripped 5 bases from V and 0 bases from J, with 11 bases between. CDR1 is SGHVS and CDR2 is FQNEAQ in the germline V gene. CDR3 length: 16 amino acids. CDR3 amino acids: CASSQGSYSGANVLTF. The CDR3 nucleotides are TGTGCCAGCAGCCAGGGGTCTTACTCTGGGGCCAACGTCCTGACTTTC.

The CDR3 spells CASSSDSITEAFF. Here the CDR3 DNA reads TGCGCCAGCAGTTCAGACAGCATCACTGAAGCTTTCTTT. The J gene is TRBJ1-1, the V gene TRBV5-1; D possibly corresponds to TRBD1 (5 bases). Per the germline V gene, CDR1 is SGHRS and CDR2 is YFSETQ. V lost 5 bases and J lost 4, with 12 bases in between. The CDR3 length is 13 residues.

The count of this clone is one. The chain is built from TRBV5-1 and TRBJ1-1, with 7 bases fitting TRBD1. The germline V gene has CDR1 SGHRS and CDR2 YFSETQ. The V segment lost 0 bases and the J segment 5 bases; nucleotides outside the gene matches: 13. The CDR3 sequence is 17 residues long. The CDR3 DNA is TGCGCCAGCAGCTTGGCCCGACAGGGTGGTGTGGGGACTGAAGCTTTCTTT. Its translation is CASSLARQGGVGTEAFF.

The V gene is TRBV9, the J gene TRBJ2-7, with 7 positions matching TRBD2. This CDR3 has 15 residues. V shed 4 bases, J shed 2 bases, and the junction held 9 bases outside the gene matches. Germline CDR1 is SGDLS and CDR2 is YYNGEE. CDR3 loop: CASSPNPGGTYEQYF. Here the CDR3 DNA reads TGTGCCAGCAGCCCCAATCCCGGGGGGACCTACGAGCAGTACTTC. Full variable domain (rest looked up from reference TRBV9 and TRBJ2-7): DSGVTQTPKHLITATGQRVTLRCSPRSGDLSVYWYQQSLDQGLQFLIQYYNGEERAKGNILERFSAQQFPDLHSELNLSSLELGDSALYFCASSPNPGGTYEQYFGPGTRLTVT.

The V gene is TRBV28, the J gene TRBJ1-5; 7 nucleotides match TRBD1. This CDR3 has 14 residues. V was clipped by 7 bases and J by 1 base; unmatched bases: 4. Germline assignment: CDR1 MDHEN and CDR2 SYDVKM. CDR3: CASNRGRSNQPQHF. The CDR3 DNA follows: TGTGCCAGCAACAGGGGAAGGAGCAATCAGCCCCAGCATTTT.

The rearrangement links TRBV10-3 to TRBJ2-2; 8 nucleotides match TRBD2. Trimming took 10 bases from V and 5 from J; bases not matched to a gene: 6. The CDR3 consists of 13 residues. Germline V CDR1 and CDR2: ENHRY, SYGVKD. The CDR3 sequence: CATCSGGTGELFF. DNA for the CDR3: TGTGCCACCTGCTCGGGGGGGACCGGGGAGCTGTTTTTT.

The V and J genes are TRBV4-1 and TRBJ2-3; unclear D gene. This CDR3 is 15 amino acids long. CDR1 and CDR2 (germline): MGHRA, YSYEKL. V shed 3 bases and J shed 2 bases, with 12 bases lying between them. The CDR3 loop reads CASSHLTPLTDTQYF. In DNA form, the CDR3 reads TGCGCCAGCAGCCATCTAACCCCCCTCACAGATACGCAGTATTTT.

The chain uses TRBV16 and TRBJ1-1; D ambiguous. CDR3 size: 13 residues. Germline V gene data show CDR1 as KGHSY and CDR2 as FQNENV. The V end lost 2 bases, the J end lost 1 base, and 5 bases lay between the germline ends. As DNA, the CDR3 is TGTGCCAGCAGCCAAGAGAGGAACACTGAAGCTTTCTTT. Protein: CASSQERNTEAFF.

DNA for the CDR3: TGTGCCTGGTATCTGTCGGCAGGGAAGAACACTGAAGCTTTCTTT. Its protein product is CAWYLSAGKNTEAFF. The rearrangement links TRBV30 to TRBJ1-1; D possibly corresponds to TRBD1 (5 bases). Deletions cut 5 bases from V and 1 base from J, with 17 bases between. Germline assignment: CDR1 GTSNPN and CDR2 SVGIG (reference sequence). CDR3 length: 15 residues. The entire variable domain, with the rest obtained from reference TRBV30 and TRBJ1-1, is as follows: SQTIHQWPATLVQPVGSPLSLECTVEGTSNPNLYWYRQAAGRGLQLLFYSVGIGQISSEVPQNLSASRPQDRQFILSSKKLLLSDSGFYLCAWYLSAGKNTEAFFGQGTRLTVV.

In nucleotides, the CDR3 is TGTGCCACCAGCAGAGGAGGGACAGGGACCTCTGGAAACACCATATATTTT. It yields the protein CATSRGGTGTSGNTIYF. The V call is TRBV15, the J call TRBJ1-3; 9 bases align to TRBD1. This CDR3 contains 17 residues. V trimming: 1 base; J trimming: 0 bases; junction bases outside the gene matches: 4. CDR1 is LNHNV and CDR2 is YYDKDF in the germline V gene (reference sequence).

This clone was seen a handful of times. The CDR3 bases are TGTGCCAGCAGCCATCCTCCGGGACAGGGTATCTATGGCTACACCTTC. It codes for CASSHPPGQGIYGYTF. The chain employs TRBV3-1 (or the pseudogene TRBV3-2) and TRBJ1-2; 9 bases fit TRBD1. Germline lookup yields CDR1 LGHDT and CDR2 YNNKEL (reference sequence). CDR3 length: 16 amino acids. The V segment lost 3 bases and the J segment 4 bases; nucleotides outside the gene matches: 9.

The CDR3 sequence: CASSSPGQSTEAFF. The DNA for the CDR3 is TGTGCCAGCAGCAGCCCGGGACAGAGCACTGAAGCTTTCTTT. The chain uses TRBV7-9 and TRBJ1-1, with 7 bases fitting TRBD1. Trimming cost V 5 bases and J 4 bases; bases outside gene matches: 7. The CDR3 has 14 residues. Germline V CDR1 and CDR2: SEHNR, FQNEAQ (reference sequence).

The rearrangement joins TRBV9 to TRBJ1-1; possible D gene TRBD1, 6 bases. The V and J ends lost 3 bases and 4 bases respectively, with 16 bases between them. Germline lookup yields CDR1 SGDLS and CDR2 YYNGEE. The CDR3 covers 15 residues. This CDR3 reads CASSESGTPSTEAFF. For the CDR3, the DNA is TGTGCCAGCAGCGAATCCGGGACACCTAGCACTGAAGCTTTCTTT.

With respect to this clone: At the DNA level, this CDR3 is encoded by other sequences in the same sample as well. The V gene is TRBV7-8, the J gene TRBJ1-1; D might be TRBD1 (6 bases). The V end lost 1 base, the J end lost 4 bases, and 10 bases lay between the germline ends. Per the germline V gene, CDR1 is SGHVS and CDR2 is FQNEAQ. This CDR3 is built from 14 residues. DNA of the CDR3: TGTGCCAGCAGCTTAGGTGGGGGGGCCACTGAAGCTTTCTTT. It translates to CASSLGGGATEAFF.

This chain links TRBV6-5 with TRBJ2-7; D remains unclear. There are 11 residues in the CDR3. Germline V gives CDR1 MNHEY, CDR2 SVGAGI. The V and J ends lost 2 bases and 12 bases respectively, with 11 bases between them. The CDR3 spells CASSYNRHWYF. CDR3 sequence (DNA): TGTGCCAGCAGTTACAACAGACATTGGTACTTC.

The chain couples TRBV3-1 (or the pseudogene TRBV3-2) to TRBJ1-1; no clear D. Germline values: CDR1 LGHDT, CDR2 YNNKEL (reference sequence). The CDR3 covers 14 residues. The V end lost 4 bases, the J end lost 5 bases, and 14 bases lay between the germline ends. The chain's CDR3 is CASSRAGRRTEAFF. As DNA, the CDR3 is TGTGCCAGCAGCCGAGCGGGGAGGAGGACTGAAGCTTTCTTT.

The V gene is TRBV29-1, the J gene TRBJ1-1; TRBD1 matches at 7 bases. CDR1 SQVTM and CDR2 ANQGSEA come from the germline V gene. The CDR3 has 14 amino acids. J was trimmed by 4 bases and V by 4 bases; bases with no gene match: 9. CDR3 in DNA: TGCAGCGTTGCTTTCTCGACAGGGAGCACTGAAGCTTTCTTT. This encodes CSVAFSTGSTEAFF.

CDR3 sequence reads: CASSPGRGIDTQYF. In DNA, the CDR3 is TGTGCCAGCAGCCCGGGGAGGGGGATCGATACGCAGTATTTT. This chain links TRBV11-1 with TRBJ2-3; a weak D match, TRBD2 (7 bases). The CDR3 totals 14 residues. Per the germline V gene, CDR1 is SGHAT and CDR2 is FQDESV (reference sequence). Trimming removed 5 bases at V and 6 bases at J, with 15 bases between.

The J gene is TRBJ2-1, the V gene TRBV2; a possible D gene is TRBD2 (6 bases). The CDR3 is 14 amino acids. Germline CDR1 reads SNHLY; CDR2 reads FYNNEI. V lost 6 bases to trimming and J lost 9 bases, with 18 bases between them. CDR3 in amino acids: CASRSMAEAGEQFF. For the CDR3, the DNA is TGTGCCAGCAGGAGCATGGCGGAAGCGGGTGAGCAGTTCTTC.

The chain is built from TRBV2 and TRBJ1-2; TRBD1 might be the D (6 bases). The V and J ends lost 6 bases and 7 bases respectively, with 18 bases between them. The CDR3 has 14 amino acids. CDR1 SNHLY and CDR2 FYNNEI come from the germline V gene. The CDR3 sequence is CASSEKRGAGGYTF. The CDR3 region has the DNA TGTGCCAGCAGCGAGAAGCGGGGGGCAGGTGGCTACACCTTC.

The CDR3 DNA is TGTGCCAGTAGTATAAAAGGACAGGAGACTCTTGGAAACACCATATATTTT. It encodes CASSIKGQETLGNTIYF. The chain uses TRBV19 and TRBJ1-3, with TRBD1 matching over 7 bases. Losses at the gene ends were 2 bases for V and 3 bases for J; bases not matched to a gene: 10. There are 17 residues in the CDR3. Germline lookup yields CDR1 LNHDA and CDR2 SQIVND (reference sequence).

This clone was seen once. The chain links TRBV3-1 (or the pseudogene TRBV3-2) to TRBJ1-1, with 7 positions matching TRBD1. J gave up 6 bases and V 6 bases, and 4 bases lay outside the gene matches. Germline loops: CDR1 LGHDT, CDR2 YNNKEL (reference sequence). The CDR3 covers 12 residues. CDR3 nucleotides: TGTGCCAGCAGTCCCAGGGGGTCTGAAGCTTTCTTT. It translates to CASSPRGSEAFF.

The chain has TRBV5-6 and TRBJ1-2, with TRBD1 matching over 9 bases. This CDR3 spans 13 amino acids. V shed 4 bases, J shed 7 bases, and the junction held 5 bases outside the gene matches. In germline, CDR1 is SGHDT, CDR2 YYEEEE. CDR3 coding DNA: TGTGCCAGCAGCCGGGACAGGGCAGCTGGCTACACCTTC. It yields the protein CASSRDRAAGYTF.